This T cell receptor (beta chain) was found in a study of shared clonotypes between healthy human individuals (dated by TCRdb to 2020 to 2022). In the study overall: The cohort comprised a couple of women and a few men aged 18 to 49 years. Per donor, three plates each were used for CD4 naive and CD4 memory, two for CD8 naive, and one for CD8 memory. Blood TCR repertoires of 5 or 6 healthy adults were deeply sequenced to estimate repertoire size and the extent of clonotype sharing between individuals. To increase sequencing depth and limit assay-specific biases, different laboratories used diverse techniques to prepare libraries and sequence TCR repertoires. Per donor, leukapheresis produced somewhere between about 0.94 and 9 billion PBMCs.

Using the deep immunoSEQ assay, TCR CDR3 regions were amplified from genomic DNA by multiplex PCR. Genomic DNA extracted from each cell subset was distributed evenly over all wells of several immunoSEQ 96-well plates, and each plate served as one replicate. For sorted subsets, approximately 190 ng genomic DNA, equal to tens of thousands of T cell genomes, was loaded into each replicate PCR. Purified libraries were measured with a Qubit 3.0 fluorometer, size-checked on a Bioanalyzer 2100, and measured again with the KAPA Library Quantification kit. Each immunoSEQ 96-well plate was sequenced on its own single-read 150-cycle Illumina NextSeq 550 flow cell. Turning to the authors' computational methods: Because the immunoSEQ output included only junctional sequences and no quality scores, the filtering could not be the same as the filtering used for full-length reads. To assign V/J genes and CDR3, sequences were annotated against IMGT germline references using PyIR, a Python wrapper for IgBLAST v1.9. Reads were filtered out if the reads had weak V/J assignments (E-value above 1e-6), no CDR3, stop codons, out-of-frame junctions, or ambiguous translated residues. V3J clonotypes were defined as sequences sharing an identical inferred V gene, J gene, and CDR3 amino acid sequence. The percentage overlap between two repertoires was calculated by dividing the number of shared unique clonotypes by the size of the smaller repertoire. Richness of each repertoire was evaluated using RTK rarefaction, the Chao1 estimator, and Recon v2.1 estimates of unobserved clonotypes. Generation probabilities for all TCRbeta clonotypes obtained by the gDNA method from a handful of donors were computed using OLGA. TCRdb mirrors the immuneACCESS table, restricted to in-frame sequences. Some clones are absent from its copies; in checked studies, under half trace to an unresolved V gene, and the reason for the others is unknown. For V, J and clone size, that table is used; D and trimming come from the DNA. This sample is represented by some 2,100,000 clones; 95% of them were singletons. Less than 0.15% of the sample is in the top ten clones.

The donors were healthy, HIV-negative adults with no recently reported acute infections or vaccinations. Only Caucasian adults living in Nashville, Tennessee, USA were represented among the donors. Magnetic negative selection was used to enrich CD4+ T cells, after which naive cells were positively selected on CD45RA and the negative fraction became the memory subset. Blood was obtained by leukapheresis, after which PBMCs were separated by Ficoll-Histopaque density gradient centrifugation and cryopreserved in liquid nitrogen vapor phase. Analytical flow cytometry was used to check the purity and quantity of every magnetically sorted T cell population. Genomic DNA was isolated from each sorted fraction and quantified by UV absorbance on a Nanodrop 2000c. Paper-wide results and their limitations: The genetic and exposure-history diversity represented was limited by the small number of donors. Across four donors, about 4.5% of naive CD4, approximately 3.6% of naive CD8, around 2.5% of memory CD4, and over 0.35% of memory CD8 clonotypes were shared. Estimated clonotype richness was generally larger for naive than for memory subsets. Rarefaction of sorted-subset datasets indicated incomplete sequencing despite the large sequencing depth. Compared with non-shared clonotypes, the clonotypes found in all four sorted-subset donors had higher generation probabilities. Sampling was restricted to blood, and TCR repertoires in tissues likely differ from the TCR repertoires found in blood. Pairwise subsampling led to the expectation that sequencing depth would affect the degree of clonotype sharing among donors.

Concerning this clone: There is no known antigen for this receptor. No base quality values were provided; no much bigger clone lies one nucleotide off.

V loses 0 bases at its end and J loses 4 bases; junction bases beyond the gene matches: 6. Sequences SGHRS (CDR1) and YFSETQ (CDR2) are obtained from the germline V gene. Spanning cysteine to phenylalanine, the CDR3 consists of 15 amino acids. Of the read, only the CDR3 DNA is kept; its 45 bases are in frame from base 1. This sequence originates from a man aged 18 to 30 in good health. Sequenced: naive CD4+ T cells sorted from blood. What the cell subset or site label conveys for this sample: CD45RA+ positively selected. This sequence uses TRBV5-1 and TRBJ2-7, with TRBD1 identical over 8 junction bases. The CDR3 reads as follows: CASSLVDRERYEQYF. The base sequence is TGCGCCAGCAGCTTGGTGGACAGGGAAAGATACGAGCAGTACTTC.